Listed below are T cell receptor beta chains from one sample, sequenced in a study of vaccination effects on CD4 cells after COVID-19. These receptors' antigens are unknown. Clones were sequenced by immunoSEQ multiplex PCR, and TCRdb holds only the in-frame ones, with some missing. The table includes about 45,000 clones, around 70% detected once. The sequenced sample was CD4+ T cells from PBMCs cultured with a peptide pool, obtained before COVID-19 vaccination. The receptors derive from a human donor who had a prior SARS-CoV-2 infection. Both conserved end residues are part of each CDR3. Each record gives: clone size, J gene, V gene, D gene, CDR3 DNA, CDR3 protein. D genes are given only for firm matches. Only some rows state a clone size, as once, few, many or a class for expanded clones.

few	TRBJ1-1	TRBV18	-	TGTGCCAGCTCACCCCTATCGACGGATTCTGAAGCTTTCTTT	CASSPLSTDSEAFF
-	TRBJ1-4	TRBV7-2	-	TGTGCCAGCAGCCACCCAGGCGAAAAACTGTTTTTT	CASSHPGEKLFF
-	TRBJ2-1	TRBV7-9	-	TGTGCCAGCAGCTTAACTGGGACCCTAAGTACAGAGCAGTTCTTC	CASSLTGTLSTEQFF
once	TRBJ1-2	TRBV25-1	TRBD1	TGTGCCAGCAGTGAGCTACTACGTTGGGACAGTCATGGCTACACCTTC	CASSELLRWDSHGYTF
-	TRBJ1-5	TRBV6-1	-	TGTGCCAGCAGTGAAGCCAATAGCAATCAGCCCCAGCATTTT	CASSEANSNQPQHF
-	TRBJ2-7	TRBV9	TRBD1	TGTGCCAGCAGCGCTGCCCCAGGACAGGGTAGCATATACGAGCAGTACTTC	CASSAAPGQGSIYEQYF
few	TRBJ2-3	TRBV6-6	TRBD2	TGTGCCAGCAGTTACACCGCCCTAGCGGGAGGAGGTACGCAGTATTTT	CASSYTALAGGGTQYF
-	TRBJ2-3	TRBV5-1	-	TGCGCCAGCAGCTTGGGAGGCGGGATGGGCACAGATACGCAGTATTTT	CASSLGGGMGTDTQYF
-	TRBJ1-3	TRBV6-6	-	TGTGCCAGCAGTCAGTGGGGGGGCCCTGAATCCTCTGGAAACACCATATATTTT	CASSQWGGPESSGNTIYF
-	TRBJ2-5	TRBV15	-	TGTGCCACCAGCAGGGGAGGACAGGCGGAGACCCAGTACTTC	CATSRGGQAETQYF
-	TRBJ2-5	TRBV30	-	TGTGCCTGGAGTGTACTAGGGTCTCGAGGAGAGACCCAGTACTTC	CAWSVLGSRGETQYF
-	TRBJ2-2	TRBV7-2	-	TGTGCCAGCAGCTTACAGGGTTGGGGCACCGGGGAGCTGTTTTTT	CASSLQGWGTGELFF
-	TRBJ2-5	TRBV7-8	-	TGTGCCAGCAGCTTAGGATCAAGGGGGGGAGAGACCCAGTACTTC	CASSLGSRGGETQYF
-	TRBJ2-1	TRBV7-9	TRBD2	TGTGCCAGCAGCTTAGCACTAGCGGCCTCCTACAATGAGCAGTTCTTC	CASSLALAASYNEQFF
-	TRBJ1-2	TRBV3-1/TRBV3-2	-	TGTGCCAGCAGCCAAGACGGGGCCAGGAGGTATGCTGGCTACACCTTC	CASSQDGARRYAGYTF
few	TRBJ2-7	TRBV27	-	TGTGCCAGCAATAACAGGCCCTCCTACGAGCAGTACTTC	CASNNRPSYEQYF
-	TRBJ1-5	TRBV2	-	TGTGCCAGCAACCGGGGGCAGGATCAGCCCCAGCATTTT	CASNRGQDQPQHF
-	TRBJ1-1	TRBV6-5	TRBD1	TGTGCCAGCAGCACACAGGGGGCTTGGAATACTGAAGCTTTCTTT	CASSTQGAWNTEAFF
-	TRBJ2-1	TRBV10-3	-	TGTGCCACGTCGTGGGTCGGGGGCGGCGCCTACAATGAGCAGTTCTTC	CATSWVGGGAYNEQFF
-	TRBJ2-2	TRBV28	-	TGTGCCAGCAATAAGGAGGACACCGGGGAGCTGTTTTTT	CASNKEDTGELFF
-	TRBJ2-7	TRBV14	-	TGTGCCAGCAGCCAAGATTTCGGGGCAGACGGCGAGCAGTACTTC	CASSQDFGADGEQYF
once	TRBJ2-3	TRBV10-3	-	TGTGCCATCAGTGACTCGGACAACACTGGCACAGATACGCAGTATTTT	CAISDSDNTGTDTQYF
-	TRBJ1-5	TRBV15	-	TGTGCCACCAGCAGAGTTATAGGGCCCAGTCAGGGCCAGCCCCAGCATTTT	CATSRVIGPSQGQPQHF
-	TRBJ2-6	TRBV11-3	-	TGTGCCAGCAGCTTAGTGAAAGCGGGCCTCATATACTCTGGGGCCAACGTCCTGACTTTC	CASSLVKAGLIYSGANVLTF
few	TRBJ1-3	TRBV28	-	TGTGCCAGCAGTCCGCAGGGAGTTGTACACACCATATATTTT	CASSPQGVVHTIYF
-	TRBJ1-4	TRBV5-1	-	TGCGCCAGCAGCTTGGTTACGAATGAAAAACTGTTTTTT	CASSLVTNEKLFF
-	TRBJ1-3	TRBV6-6	-	TGTGCCAGCAGAGAGGGAATGGGAAACACCATATATTTT	CASREGMGNTIYF
-	TRBJ1-1	TRBV10-3	-	TGTGCCATCAGTGAGGTGGAAAACACTGAAGCTTTCTTT	CAISEVENTEAFF
-	TRBJ1-4	TRBV7-9	-	TGTGCCAGCAGCCGTGGAGAAGCAACTAATGAAAAACTGTTTTTT	CASSRGEATNEKLFF
-	TRBJ2-7	TRBV5-1	TRBD1	TGCGCCAGCAGCGGGGGGACAGGGAGTCCGAACGAGCAGTACTTC	CASSGGTGSPNEQYF
few	TRBJ2-5	TRBV18	-	TGTGCCAGCTCACCATTCTCCGGCGGGAAAGAGACCCAGTACTTC	CASSPFSGGKETQYF
-	TRBJ2-5	TRBV5-4	-	TGTGCCAGCAGCTTGGACAGTCCAGAGACCCAGTACTTC	CASSLDSPETQYF
-	TRBJ1-2	TRBV6-4	-	TGTGCCAGCAGTGCTGGCTATGGCTACACCTTC	CASSAGYGYTF
-	TRBJ1-3	TRBV15	-	TGTGCCACCAGCAGAGATCCATCCGGGGGAAACACCATATATTTT	CATSRDPSGGNTIYF
-	TRBJ2-3	TRBV9	-	TGTGCCAGCAGCGTGGGGGTCTCAGGCTCAGATACGCAGTATTTT	CASSVGVSGSDTQYF
-	TRBJ2-3	TRBV7-3	TRBD2	TGTGCCAGCAGCCGACGGGGGGGTAACACAGATACGCAGTATTTT	CASSRRGGNTDTQYF
once	TRBJ1-1	TRBV4-2	-	TGTGCCAGCAGCCACCGGGACGGCCTGTTGGGGACTGAAGCTTTCTTT	CASSHRDGLLGTEAFF
-	TRBJ1-3	TRBV5-1	-	TGCGCCAGCAGCATTGGGGACATCGAGGACACCATATATTTT	CASSIGDIEDTIYF
-	TRBJ2-3	TRBV7-6	TRBD2	TGTGCCAGCAGCTTCCCCCGCGGACTAGCGGGAACTAAGGATAGTGGAGATACGCAGTATTTT	CASSFPRGLAGTKDSGDTQYF
-	TRBJ2-5	TRBV6-2/TRBV6-3	-	TGTGCCAGCAGTTACCAGCCCCCAGAGACCCAGTACTTC	CASSYQPPETQYF
-	TRBJ2-7	TRBV27	-	TGTGCCAGCAGTTCCCCGGGCTACGAGCAGTACTTC	CASSSPGYEQYF
-	TRBJ2-7	TRBV7-6	-	TGTGCCAGCAGCTTTTCGGTGGGGCCTCCCTACGAGCAGTACTTC	CASSFSVGPPYEQYF
-	TRBJ1-5	TRBV30	-	TGTGCCTGGAGTGTACAGGGTTGGCAGCCCCAGCATTTT	CAWSVQGWQPQHF
-	TRBJ1-6	TRBV6-5	-	TGTGCCAGCAGTCGGGTCGGGGCTACGGGGGGAACCCTCCACTTT	CASSRVGATGGTLHF
-	TRBJ1-5	TRBV6-6	TRBD1	TGTGCCACCTCGGGACAGGGAACTCTGCGGAATCAGCCCCAGCATTTT	CATSGQGTLRNQPQHF
-	TRBJ2-3	TRBV9	-	TGTGCCAGCAGCGTAGATTGGGGTAGGACGCAGTATTTT	CASSVDWGRTQYF
few	TRBJ2-7	TRBV19	TRBD2	TGTGCCAGTAGAACTAGCGGCTCCTACGAGCAGTACTTC	CASRTSGSYEQYF
-	TRBJ1-1	TRBV12-2	-	TGTGCAAGTCGCTTAGTGCCCCGAGTCGCTGAAGCTTTCTTT	CASRLVPRVAEAFF
-	TRBJ1-2	TRBV7-9	TRBD1	TGTGCCAGCAGTAGGGGACAGGGGTACTATGGCTACACCTTC	CASSRGQGYYGYTF
-	TRBJ2-1	TRBV27	TRBD2	TGTGCCAGCACCTTAACTAGCGGGGGCTACAATGAGCAGTTCTTC	CASTLTSGGYNEQFF